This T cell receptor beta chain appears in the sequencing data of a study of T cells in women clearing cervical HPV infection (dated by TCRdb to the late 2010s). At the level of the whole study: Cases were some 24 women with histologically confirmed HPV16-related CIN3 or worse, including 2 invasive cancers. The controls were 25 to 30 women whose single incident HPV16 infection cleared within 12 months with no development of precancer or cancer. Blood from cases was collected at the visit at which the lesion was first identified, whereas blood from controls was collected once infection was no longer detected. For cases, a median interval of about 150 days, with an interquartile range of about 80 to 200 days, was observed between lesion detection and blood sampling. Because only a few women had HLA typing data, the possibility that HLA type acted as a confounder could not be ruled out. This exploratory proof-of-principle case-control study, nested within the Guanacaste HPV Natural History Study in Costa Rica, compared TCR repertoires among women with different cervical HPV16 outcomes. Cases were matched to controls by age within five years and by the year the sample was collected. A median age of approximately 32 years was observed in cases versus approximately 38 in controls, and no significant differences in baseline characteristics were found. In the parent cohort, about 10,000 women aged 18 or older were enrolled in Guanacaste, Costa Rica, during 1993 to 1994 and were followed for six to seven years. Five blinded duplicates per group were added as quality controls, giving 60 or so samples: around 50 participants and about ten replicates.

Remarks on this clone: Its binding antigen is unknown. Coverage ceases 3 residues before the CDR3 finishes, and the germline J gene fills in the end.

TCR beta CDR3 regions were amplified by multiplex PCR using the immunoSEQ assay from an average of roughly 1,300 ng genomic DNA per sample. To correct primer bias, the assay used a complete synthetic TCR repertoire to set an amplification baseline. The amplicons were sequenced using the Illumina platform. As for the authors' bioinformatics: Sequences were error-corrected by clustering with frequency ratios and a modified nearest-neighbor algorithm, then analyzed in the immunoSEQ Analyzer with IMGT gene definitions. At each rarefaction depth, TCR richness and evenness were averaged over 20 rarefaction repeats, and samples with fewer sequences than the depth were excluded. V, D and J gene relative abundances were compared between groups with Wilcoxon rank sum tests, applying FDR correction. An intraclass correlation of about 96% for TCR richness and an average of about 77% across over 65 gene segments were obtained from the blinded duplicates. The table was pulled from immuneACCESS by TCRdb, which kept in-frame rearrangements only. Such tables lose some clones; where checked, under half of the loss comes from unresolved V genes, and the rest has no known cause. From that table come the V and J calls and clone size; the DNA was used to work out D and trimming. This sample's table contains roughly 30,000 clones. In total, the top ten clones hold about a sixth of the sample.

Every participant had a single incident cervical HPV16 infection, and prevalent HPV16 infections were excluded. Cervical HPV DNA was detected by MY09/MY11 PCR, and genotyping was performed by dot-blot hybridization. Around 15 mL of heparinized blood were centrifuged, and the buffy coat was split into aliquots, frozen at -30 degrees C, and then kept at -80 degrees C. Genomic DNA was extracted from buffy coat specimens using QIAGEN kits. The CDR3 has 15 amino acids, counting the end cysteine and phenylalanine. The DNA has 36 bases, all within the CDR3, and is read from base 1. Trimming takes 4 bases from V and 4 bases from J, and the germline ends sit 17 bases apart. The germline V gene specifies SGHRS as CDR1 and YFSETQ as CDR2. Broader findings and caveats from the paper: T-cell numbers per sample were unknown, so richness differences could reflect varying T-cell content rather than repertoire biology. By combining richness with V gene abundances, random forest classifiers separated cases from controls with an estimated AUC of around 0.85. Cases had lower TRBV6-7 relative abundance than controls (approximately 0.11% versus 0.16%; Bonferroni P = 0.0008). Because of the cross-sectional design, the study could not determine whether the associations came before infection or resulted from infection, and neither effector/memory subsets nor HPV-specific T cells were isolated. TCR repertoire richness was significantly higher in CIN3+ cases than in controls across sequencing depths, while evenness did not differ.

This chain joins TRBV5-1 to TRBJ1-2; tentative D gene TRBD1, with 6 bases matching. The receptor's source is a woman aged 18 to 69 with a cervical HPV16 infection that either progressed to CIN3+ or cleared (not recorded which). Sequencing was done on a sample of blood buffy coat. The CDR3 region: CASSPKSQGFYGYTF. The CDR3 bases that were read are TGCGCCAGCAGCCCAAAATCACAGGGCTTCTATGGC.